The source of this T cell receptor beta chain is a study of naive and memory T cell subsets. Whole-study results and caveats: Over 85% of naive TCR sequences appeared only once, unlike memory subsets. Possibly reflecting memory cells re-expressing CD45RA, a few larger clonotypes occurred in naive repertoires, especially CD8. From naive to CM, EM and EMRA, diversity decreased and Gini increased.

This CDR3 is built from 13 residues. CDR1 and CDR2 from the germline V gene are LGHDT and YNNKEL (reference sequence). Trimming stripped 4 bases from V and 3 bases from J, with 9 bases between. The beta constant-region primer was an equimolar mix of two oligonucleotides covering TRBC1 and TRBC2. The ligated cDNA underwent four PCR rounds using SP2 and nested alpha and beta constant-region primers. A single record per CDR3 protein comes from TCRdb applying MiXCR to the UMI-ligation and nested PCR reads. In the table there are about 82,000 distinct CDR3 sequences, 9% of which are singletons. This clonotype was seen repeatedly, ten times or more. The antigen is undetermined.

The TCR was taken from a human donor in good health. The V and J genes are TRBV3-1 and TRBJ2-5; D is ambiguous. The sequencing input was naive CD8+ T cells from blood. This CDR3 is CASSPGNEETQYF. The CDR3 coding sequence is TGTGCCAGCAGCCCCGGTAATGAAGAGACCCAGTACTTC.